The 24 T cell receptor beta chains listed next were all sequenced from one sample in a study of metastatic and nonmetastatic thyroid tumors. Thyroid surgery had not been preceded by any treatment in any patient. Using MiXCR, TCRdb re-called clones from the PCR reads. The sample comprises some 15,000 clones, roughly 13% of which are singletons, and about 28% rests with the top ten. What was sequenced was blood. The receptors derive from a female donor with papillary thyroid cancer or a benign thyroid nodule (not recorded which). Some clones in this sample may be carry-over from other donors' samples.

This clone has a count of ten or more. The chain combines TRBV28 with TRBJ1-1, with D maybe TRBD1 (6 bases). Trimming shortened V by 3 bases and J by 4 bases, and 15 bases separated the two germline ends. The CDR3 is made up of 15 amino acids. From germline, CDR1 is MDHEN and CDR2 SYDVKM. CDR3 region: CASSFTLQGGTEAFF. DNA of the CDR3: TGTGCCAGCAGTTTCACCCTACAGGGTGGCACTGAAGCTTTCTTT.

In its sample, this clone was seen many times. At the DNA level, this CDR3 is encoded by other sequences in the same sample as well. The chain recombines TRBV9 with TRBJ2-1; 9 bases match TRBD2. The length of the CDR3 is 14 residues. The junction had 9 bases not matched to a gene; V was cut back by 5 bases and J by 9 bases. Germline V CDR1 and CDR2: SGDLS, YYNGEE. The CDR3 reads CASRQAGGPREQFF. The CDR3, as DNA: TGTGCCAGCAGGCAGGCGGGAGGGCCTCGTGAGCAGTTCTTC.

The genes are TRBV10-2 and TRBJ2-6; no firm D call. V dropped 8 bases and J dropped 8 bases, with 28 bases sitting between them. This CDR3 has 18 amino acids. The V gene's germline CDR1 is WSHSY and CDR2 SAAADI. The CDR3 sequence: CASGETSGIGMWSNVLTF. Here the CDR3 DNA reads TGCGCCAGCGGAGAGACCTCTGGGATTGGGATGTGGTCCAACGTCCTGACTTTC.

The chain recombines TRBV27 with TRBJ2-1, with D possibly being TRBD1 (6 bases). The V gene lost 3 bases and the J gene lost 1 base, with 10 bases spanning the gap. The CDR3 runs to 15 residues. CDR1 and CDR2 (germline): MNHEY, SMNVEV (reference sequence). The CDR3: CASSFGQGSYNEQFF. CDR3 DNA sequence: TGTGCCAGCAGTTTTGGGCAGGGGTCCTACAATGAGCAGTTCTTC.

The rearrangement links TRBV11-2 to TRBJ2-1; 9 bases line up with TRBD2. The CDR3 has 16 residues. After removal of 6 bases from V and 8 bases from J, the junction contained 14 bases not matched to a gene. In germline, CDR1 is SGHAT, CDR2 FQNNGV. The DNA for the CDR3 is TGTGCCAGCAGACACGAGGGGAGACTAGCGGCGGATGAGCAGTTCTTC. It is translated as CASRHEGRLAADEQFF.

This clone was detected ten times or more. The chain carries TRBV4-3 and TRBJ1-4; TRBD1 agrees at 9 bases. CDR3 length equals 19 residues. The V gene end was trimmed by 0 bases and the J gene end by 4 bases; junction bases not matched to a gene: 12. Germline values: CDR1 LGHNA, CDR2 YSLEER. CDR3 coding DNA: TGCGCCAGCAGCCAAGATCTGGCACAGGGGGCATTCGGTAATGAAAAACTGTTTTTT. This codes for CASSQDLAQGAFGNEKLFF.

This clone was picked up many times. Here the CDR3 reads CASSFQDRGRRTGELFF. The CDR3 DNA reads as TGTGCCAGCAGTTTTCAGGACAGGGGGCGACGAACCGGGGAGCTGTTTTTT. The chain is built from TRBV28 and TRBJ2-2; TRBD1 matches 11 bases. The junction had 8 bases not matched to a gene; V was cut back by 3 bases and J by 5 bases. The CDR3 spans 17 residues. Germline V lookup: CDR1 MDHEN, CDR2 SYDVKM.

This clone was counted at least ten times. This rearrangement joins TRBV14 to TRBJ1-2, with D possibly matching TRBD1 (6 bases). V lost 3 bases and J 3 bases, leaving 11 bases between the germline ends. This CDR3 is 14 amino acids long. Germline V gene data show CDR1 as SGHDN and CDR2 as FVKESK. CDR3 in DNA: TGTGCCAGCAGCCACACAGGGTTGGACTATGGCTACACCTTC. Amino acids: CASSHTGLDYGYTF.

With respect to this clone: One junction end disagrees with the germline gene, perhaps due to a read error. This chain joins TRBV30 and TRBJ1-3; no definite D call. The CDR3 is made up of 15 amino acids. CDR1 and CDR2 from the germline V gene are GTSNPN and SVGIG (reference sequence). The CDR3 sequence: CDWEHYSGGGNTIYF. The CDR3 DNA is TGTGACTGGGAGCACTACTCGGGAGGTGGAAACACCATATATTTT.

In this sample, this clone turned up many times. J is TRBJ1-1 and V is TRBV10-3; D uncertain. From germline, CDR1 is ENHRY and CDR2 SYGVKD. Trimming pared 6 bases from V and 1 base from J, leaving 9 bases between. This CDR3 is built from 13 residues. In DNA, the CDR3 is TGTGCCATCAGACAGAAGTCGAACACTGAAGCTTTCTTT. This encodes CAIRQKSNTEAFF.

The table lists this clone with many counts. The chain carries TRBV24-1 and TRBJ2-5; 10 positions match TRBD2. The trim removed 4 bases at V and 2 bases at J, leaving 9 bases unmatched. This CDR3 has 17 residues. Germline CDR1 KGHDR, CDR2 SFDVKD. This CDR3 is CATSDPQRGGWQETQYF. CDR3 bases: TGTGCCACCAGTGACCCACAGCGGGGGGGCTGGCAAGAGACCCAGTACTTC.

The table lists this clone with a few counts. This chain uses TRBV28 with TRBJ1-2; maybe TRBD1 (6 bases). This CDR3 region has 15 residues. V was pared by 1 base and J by 8 bases, with 17 bases between. CDR1 and CDR2 from the germline V gene are MDHEN and SYDVKM. The CDR3: CASSLSSWGASGYTF. The DNA for the CDR3 is TGTGCCAGCAGTTTATCGTCATGGGGGGCGTCAGGCTACACCTTC.

The chain combines TRBV11-2 with TRBJ1-2; 8 nucleotides match TRBD1. CDR3 length equals 15 residues. J gave up 4 bases and V 4 bases, and 8 bases lay outside the gene matches. The germline V gene encodes CDR1 SGHAT and CDR2 FQNNGV. The CDR3: CASSSGQGGGYGYTF. The CDR3 DNA reads TGTGCCAGCAGCTCCGGACAGGGAGGGGGCTATGGCTACACCTTC. The variable domain in full, completed from reference TRBV11-2 and TRBJ1-2, reads EAGVAQSPRYKIIEKRQSVAFWCNPISGHATLYWYQQILGQGPKLLIQFQNNGVVDDSQLPKDRFSAERLKGVDSTLKIQPAKLEDSAVYLCASSSGQGGGYGYTFGSGTRLTVV.

Many counts were recorded for this clone. The V gene is TRBV5-1, the J gene TRBJ1-2, with D perhaps matching TRBD1 (5 bases). With 4 bases removed from V and 6 bases from J, the gap between germline ends came to 10 bases. The CDR3 is 12 amino acids. The germline CDR1 and CDR2 sequences are SGHRS and YFSETQ. The CDR3 DNA is TGCGCCAGCAGCAGGACACCAGATGGCTACACCTTC. This sequence encodes CASSRTPDGYTF.

This clone has at least ten counts. Since no conserved phenylalanine or tryptophan closes the CDR3, a read error is the likely cause. The chain joins TRBV9 to TRBJ1-1; D not resolved. With 3 bases removed from V and 4 bases from J, the gap between germline ends came to 13 bases. The CDR3 sequence is 14 residues long. Germline-derived CDR1 and CDR2 are SGDLS and YYNGEE. The CDR3 sequence: CASSGNLRVTEAFS. The CDR3 DNA follows: TGTGCCAGCAGCGGAAATCTCCGGGTCACTGAAGCTTTCTCT.

This clone has ten or more counts. The genes are TRBV19 and TRBJ1-5; D remains ambiguous. This CDR3 spans 12 amino acids. Trimming took 5 bases from V and 4 from J, leaving 6 bases between them. Germline lookup yields CDR1 LNHDA and CDR2 SQIVND (reference sequence). The DNA of the CDR3 is TGTGCCAGTAGTCGAGGGAATCAGCCCCAGCATTTT. It codes for CASSRGNQPQHF.

In this sample, this clone is medium-sized. The gene calls are TRBV28 and TRBJ1-5; D is unclear. V was shortened by 7 bases and J by 3 bases, with 10 bases between the two germline ends. Germline CDR1 reads MDHEN; CDR2 reads SYDVKM. CDR3 length: 13 residues. CDR3 nucleotides: TGTGCCAGCAATCAGGACTACAATCAGCCCCAGCATTTT. Its translation is CASNQDYNQPQHF. The full variable domain, in which reference TRBV28 and TRBJ1-5 provide the parts outside the CDR3, is DVKVTQSSRYLVKRTGEKVFLECVQDMDHENMFWYRQDPGLGLRLIYFSYDVKMKEKGDIPEGYSVSREKKERFSLILESASTNQTSMYLCASNQDYNQPQHFGDGTRLSIL.

With regard to this clone: This sequence may be a read error, since a much larger clone differs from it by one base. The chain's CDR3 is CASSPPTGLAGQETQCF. CDR3 nucleotide sequence: TGTGCCAGCTCACCCCCTACAGGACTAGCGGGGCAAGAGACCCAGTGCTTC. The chain recombines TRBV18 with TRBJ2-5, with 12 bases lining up with TRBD2. CDR3 length: 17 residues. Germline assignment: CDR1 KGHSH and CDR2 LQKENI.

This clone appeared many times. CDR3: CASSFDRFTEAFF. CDR3 nucleotide sequence: TGTGCCAGCAGTTTTGACAGGTTCACTGAAGCTTTCTTT. V usage is TRBV27 and J usage is TRBJ1-1, with a tentative D call TRBD1 (6 bases). The CDR3 is 13 residues long. Germline V CDR1 and CDR2: MNHEY, SMNVEV (reference sequence). V was pared by 3 bases and J by 4 bases, with 9 bases between.

This clone showed up many times. The chain employs TRBV18 and TRBJ2-7; D remains ambiguous. Germline-derived CDR1 and CDR2 are KGHSH and LQKENI. The CDR3 runs to 12 residues. Trimming shortened V by 2 bases and J by 2 bases, and 4 bases separated the two germline ends. DNA of the CDR3: TGTGCCAGCTCACCAGATCCCTACGAGCAGTACTTC. As protein: CASSPDPYEQYF. The variable domain in full, completed from reference TRBV18 and TRBJ2-7, reads NAGVMQNPRHLVRRRGQEARLRCSPMKGHSHVYWYRQLPEEGLKFMVYLQKENIIDESGMPKERFSAEFPKEGPSILRIQQVVRGDSAAYFCASSPDPYEQYFGPGTRLTVT.

This clone was seen repeatedly, ten times or more. The chain carries TRBV20-1 and TRBJ2-7; a possible D gene is TRBD2 (5 bases). The CDR3 extends over 16 amino acids. Germline-derived CDR1 and CDR2 are DFQATT and SNEGSKA (reference sequence). Trimming pared 4 bases from V and 2 bases from J, leaving 21 bases between. The CDR3 is CSATPHPLGIAYEQYF. For the CDR3, the DNA is TGCAGTGCTACACCCCACCCTCTCGGGATAGCCTACGAGCAGTACTTC.

In this sample, this clone turned up many times. The rearrangement uses TRBV7-2 and TRBJ1-2, with a possible D match to TRBD1 (6 bases). CDR1 and CDR2 from the germline V gene are SGHTA and FQGNSA. V lost 5 bases to trimming and J lost 7 bases, with 17 bases between them. The length of the CDR3 is 14 residues. The CDR3 region has the DNA TGTGCCAGCAGCGAGAGCCACAGGGTCTCTGGCTACACCTTC. Its translation: CASSESHRVSGYTF.

This clone was observed a handful of times. One end of the junction fails to match germline, which may point to a read error. V usage is TRBV19 and J usage is TRBJ2-7, with D perhaps given as TRBD1 or TRBD2 (5 bases each). Germline V gene data show CDR1 as LNHDA and CDR2 as SQIVND (reference sequence). The CDR3 has 14 residues. The CDR3: CAGSTTGTGYEQYF. CDR3 bases: TGTGCCGGTAGTACAACCGGGACCGGATACGAGCAGTACTTC.

This clone appeared many times. This chain connects TRBV5-1 to TRBJ2-2, with D hard to call. Germline CDR1 SGHRS, CDR2 YFSETQ. Trimming took off 0 bases at V and 0 bases at J, with 3 bases between the two ends. The CDR3 extends over 14 amino acids. CDR3 protein: CASSLAPNTGELFF. CDR3 nucleotide sequence: TGCGCCAGCAGCTTGGCACCGAACACCGGGGAGCTGTTTTTT. Complete variable domain (other parts from reference TRBV5-1 and TRBJ2-2): KAGVTQTPRYLIKTRGQQVTLSCSPISGHRSVSWYQQTPGQGLQFLFEYFSETQRNKGNFPGRFSGRQFSNSRSEMNVSTLELGDSALYLCASSLAPNTGELFFGEGSRLTVL.